This is a list of T cell receptor beta chains from one sample in a study of a mutant IDH1 vaccine in newly diagnosed glioma. Antigens of these TCRs are unknown. Profiled with immunoSEQ multiplex PCR; TCRdb holds only in-frame clones, not every one. The sample lists roughly 130,000 clones; 80% were seen once. Material: PBMCs, obtained from a glioma patient whose treatment included an IDH1 peptide vaccine. These receptors were taken from a man aged 40-49 years with glioma. The CDR3 runs from the conserved cysteine through the conserved F or W. The D gene is left open where the match is weak. The size field is filled for only some rows; it gives once, few, many or a size class.

clone size | J gene | D gene | V gene | CDR3 DNA | CDR3 protein
. | TRBJ2-4 | . | TRBV29-1 | TGCAGCGTTGCGGGGGCTGGCAAAAACATTCAGTACTTC | CSVAGAGKNIQYF
. | TRBJ2-1 | . | TRBV5-1 | TGCGCCAGCAGCTTGTCCAGCTCCTACAATGAGCAGTTCTTC | CASSLSSSYNEQFF
. | TRBJ2-7 | . | TRBV18 | TGTGCCAGCTCAACCCCAGTTAGGGGCAGGGAATACGAGCAGTACTTC | CASSTPVRGREYEQYF
. | TRBJ2-1 | . | TRBV27 | TGTGCCAGCAGTATCGATTTGAGATTCAATGAGCAGTTCTTC | CASSIDLRFNEQFF
. | TRBJ2-5 | . | TRBV19 | TGTGCCAGTAGTATAGAAGAGACCCAGTACTTC | CASSIEETQYF
. | TRBJ1-4 | . | TRBV2 | TGTGCCAGCAGTGCTGTCGAAAAACTGTTTTTT | CASSAVEKLFF
few | TRBJ1-1 | . | TRBV7-6 | TGTGCCAGCAGCTTCCAAGGGCCCAACACTGAAGCTTTCTTT | CASSFQGPNTEAFF
. | TRBJ1-3 | . | TRBV5-6 | TGTGCCAGCAGCTTGGTACCAGCGGGTGGAAACACCATATATTTT | CASSLVPAGGNTIYF
. | TRBJ2-2 | TRBD1 | TRBV19 | TGTGCCAGTATAGCAGACAGGGAGAACACCGGGGAGCTGTTTTTT | CASIADRENTGELFF
. | TRBJ2-1 | . | TRBV9 | TGTGCCAGCAGCGTAGACGGGGGCTTTAACAATGAGCAGTTCTTC | CASSVDGGFNNEQFF
once | TRBJ2-5 | . | TRBV7-6 | TGTGCCAGCAGCTCACCGGGACCGAGGGGGACCCAGTACTTC | CASSSPGPRGTQYF
. | TRBJ2-3 | . | TRBV25-1 | TGTGCCAGCAGTGAACTCAGGGTGTCAGATACGCAGTATTTT | CASSELRVSDTQYF
. | TRBJ2-5 | . | TRBV6-6 | TGTGCCAGCAGTTACTCGGACGGGTGGAGCGAGACCCAGTACTTC | CASSYSDGWSETQYF
. | TRBJ2-7 | . | TRBV6-5 | TGTGCCAGCAGTTACTCGCCGGGTTCCTACGAGCAGTACTTC | CASSYSPGSYEQYF
. | TRBJ2-5 | . | TRBV28 | TGTGCCAGCAAAGTTTCGCAGCCGAAAGAGACCCAGTACTTC | CASKVSQPKETQYF
. | TRBJ2-5 | . | TRBV25-1 | TGTGCCAGCAGTGCCTCGTGGGCAGGGGGGGAGACCCAGTACTTC | CASSASWAGGETQYF
few | TRBJ1-5 | . | TRBV6-6 | TGTGCCAGCAGGGGGGGTCAGGGAGGTCAGCCCCAGCATTTT | CASRGGQGGQPQHF
few | TRBJ1-5 | . | TRBV30 | TGTGCCTGGAGTGATCCTGTGGGGATTAGCAATCAGCCCCAGCATTTT | CAWSDPVGISNQPQHF
. | TRBJ2-7 | TRBD2 | TRBV4-1 | TGCGCCAGCAGCCTAATTCCCGGGACTAGTATCCACGAGCAGTACTTC | CASSLIPGTSIHEQYF
. | TRBJ1-2 | . | TRBV6-5 | TGTGCCAGCAGTCCCCGAGAGGCCCGGAGTGGCTACACCTTC | CASSPREARSGYTF
. | TRBJ2-1 | . | TRBV5-1 | TGCGCCAGCAGCTTGCTGGGGGTCAGCTCCTACAATGAGCAGTTCTTC | CASSLLGVSSYNEQFF
. | TRBJ2-3 | TRBD1 | TRBV5-1 | TGCGCCAGCAGCCCAAGGGGGCGGGATACGCAGTATTTT | CASSPRGRDTQYF
. | TRBJ2-3 | TRBD2 | TRBV9 | TGTGCCAGCAGCGGACTAGCGGGCACAGATACGCAGTATTTT | CASSGLAGTDTQYF
. | TRBJ1-2 | . | TRBV29-1 | TGCAGCGTCACCACGGCTATCGGCTACACCTTC | CSVTTAIGYTF
once | TRBJ2-1 | . | TRBV28 | TGTGCCAGCCTGGGACGCCGGGGGAGCTCCTACAATGAGCAGTTCTTC | CASLGRRGSSYNEQFF
. | TRBJ2-6 | . | TRBV4-1 | TGCGCCAGCAGCGCGGAATTTCACTCTGGGGCCAACGTCCTGACTTTC | CASSAEFHSGANVLTF
. | TRBJ1-4 | . | TRBV7-2 | TGTGCCAGCAGCCGGGGGCGAACTAATGAAAAACTGTTTTTT | CASSRGRTNEKLFF
. | TRBJ2-5 | . | TRBV9 | TGTGCCAGCAGCGCGCCCACAGGATTTCAAGAGACCCAGTACTTC | CASSAPTGFQETQYF
. | TRBJ2-3 | . | TRBV4-3 | TGCGCCAGCAGCCAAGGGAGGGGGGGCGGAGATACGCAGTATTTT | CASSQGRGGGDTQYF
once | TRBJ1-4 | . | TRBV27 | TGTGCCAGCAGTTTGGGCCCGACGACTAATGAAAAACTGTTTTTT | CASSLGPTTNEKLFF
. | TRBJ2-3 | . | TRBV29-1 | TGCAGCGTTGAACAGGGAGGTGGCACAGATACGCAGTATTTT | CSVEQGGGTDTQYF
. | TRBJ2-2 | TRBD2 | TRBV10-3 | TGTGCCACCTATCCCCTCACTAGCGGGAGATCGAACACCGGGGAGCTGTTTTTT | CATYPLTSGRSNTGELFF
. | TRBJ2-5 | TRBD2 | TRBV5-1 | TGCGCCAGCAGCGCTGGGACTAGCGGGAGGTTGGTAGGTTGGCAAGAGACCCAGTACTTC | CASSAGTSGRLVGWQETQYF
. | TRBJ2-7 | TRBD1 | TRBV14 | TGTGCCAGCAGCCAAGATCCCCGGGACAGGGGGACCGAGCAGTACTTC | CASSQDPRDRGTEQYF
once | TRBJ2-2 | . | TRBV5-4 | TGTGCCAGCAGCTTGGTGCAGACTCCCACCGGGGAGCTGTTTTTT | CASSLVQTPTGELFF
. | TRBJ2-6 | . | TRBV19 | TGTGCCAGTAGTATAGCTACTGGGGCCAACGTCCTGACTTTC | CASSIATGANVLTF
. | TRBJ2-7 | . | TRBV5-1 | TGCGCCAGCAGCTTGGAGGAGGGCCGAGCCTACGAGCAGTACTTC | CASSLEEGRAYEQYF
few | TRBJ2-1 | . | TRBV5-1 | TGCGCCAGCAGCCTTGTGGCGAGCGGTGCCTACAATGAGCAGTTCTTC | CASSLVASGAYNEQFF
. | TRBJ2-1 | TRBD2 | TRBV30 | TGTGCCTGGAGGAGACTAGCGGGAGGGTACAATGAGCAGTTCTTC | CAWRRLAGGYNEQFF
. | TRBJ1-1 | . | TRBV7-2 | TGTGCCAGCAGCTTAGACGCAGGGCGGAACACTGAAGCTTTCTTT | CASSLDAGRNTEAFF
. | TRBJ1-2 | TRBD1 | TRBV10-3 | TGTGCCATCACTCCTCGACAGGGGATATATGGCTACACCTTC | CAITPRQGIYGYTF
. | TRBJ2-1 | . | TRBV19 | TGTGCCAGTAAAGAACAGAACAATGAGCAGTTCTTC | CASKEQNNEQFF
. | TRBJ1-1 | . | TRBV27 | TGTGCCAGCAGTTTACAAGGGGAGAACACTGAAGCTTTCTTT | CASSLQGENTEAFF
. | TRBJ2-7 | . | TRBV4-2 | TGTGCCAGCAGCCGGTTAGGTGAGCAGTACTTC | CASSRLGEQYF
. | TRBJ2-7 | TRBD1 | TRBV13 | TGTGCCAGCAGCCCCAGGGGACAGGGGGCTTGGCAGTACTTC | CASSPRGQGAWQYF
. | TRBJ1-2 | TRBD1 | TRBV6-6 | TGTGCCAGCAAGCGAGGACAGGAAGACTATGGCTACACCTTC | CASKRGQEDYGYTF
. | TRBJ1-2 | TRBD1 | TRBV19 | TGTGCCAGTAGTACATGGGACAGACCAAAAGACTATGGCTACACCTTC | CASSTWDRPKDYGYTF
. | TRBJ2-7 | . | TRBV25-1 | TGTGCCAGCAGTCCCCGGACAGTCTCCTACGAGCAGTACTTC | CASSPRTVSYEQYF
. | TRBJ2-2 | . | TRBV10-3 | TGTGCCATCAGCAGGGGGGGCGCGGGCACCGGGGAGCTGTTTTTT | CAISRGGAGTGELFF
. | TRBJ2-3 | TRBD2 | TRBV30 | TGTGCCTGGAGTGCCGGACTAGCTAGCACAGATACGCAGTATTTT | CAWSAGLASTDTQYF
. | TRBJ2-3 | TRBD2 | TRBV5-1 | TGCGCCAGCAGCTTGGTCCTTAGCGGGAGTGCAGATACGCAGTATTTT | CASSLVLSGSADTQYF
. | TRBJ2-7 | TRBD1 | TRBV6-5 | TGTGCCAGCAGTTACTCCGGGACAGGGTCAAGGGACGAGCAGTACTTC | CASSYSGTGSRDEQYF
. | TRBJ1-2 | . | TRBV6-5 | TGTGCCAGCAGAGAACGGCAGGGGTATGGCTACACCTTC | CASRERQGYGYTF
. | TRBJ2-7 | TRBD2 | TRBV27 | TGTGCCAGCAGTTTTGGGCTAGCGGGACGGGGGGAGCAGTACTTC | CASSFGLAGRGEQYF